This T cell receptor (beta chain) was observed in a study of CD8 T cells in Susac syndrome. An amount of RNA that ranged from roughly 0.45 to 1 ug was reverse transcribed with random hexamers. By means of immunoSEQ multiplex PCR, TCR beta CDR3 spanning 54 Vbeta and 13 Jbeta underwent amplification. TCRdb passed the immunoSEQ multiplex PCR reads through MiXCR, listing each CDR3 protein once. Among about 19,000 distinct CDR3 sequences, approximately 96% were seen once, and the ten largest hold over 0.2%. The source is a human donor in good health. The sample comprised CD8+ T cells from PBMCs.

CDR3 in DNA: TGTGCCAGCAGTCCCGATTACTTC. It encodes CASSPDYF. The chain employs TRBV2 and TRBJ2-5; D not resolved. Trimming removed 5 bases from V and 14 bases from J, with 6 bases in between. In germline, CDR1 is SNHLY, CDR2 FYNNEI. CDR3 length: 8 residues.